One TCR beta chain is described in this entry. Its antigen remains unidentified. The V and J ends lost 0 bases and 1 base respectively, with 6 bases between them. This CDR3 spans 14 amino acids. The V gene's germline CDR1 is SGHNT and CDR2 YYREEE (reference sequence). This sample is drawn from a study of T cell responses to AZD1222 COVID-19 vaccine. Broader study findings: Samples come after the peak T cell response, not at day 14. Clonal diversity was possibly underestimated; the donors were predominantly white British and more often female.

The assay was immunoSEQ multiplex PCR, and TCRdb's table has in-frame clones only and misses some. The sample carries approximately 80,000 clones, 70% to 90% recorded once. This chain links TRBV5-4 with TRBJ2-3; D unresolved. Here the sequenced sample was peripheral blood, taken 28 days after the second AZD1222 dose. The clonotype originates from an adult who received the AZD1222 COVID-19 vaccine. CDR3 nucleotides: TGTGCCAGCAGCTTGGGACTTCGCACAGATACGCAGTATTTT. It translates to CASSLGLRTDTQYF. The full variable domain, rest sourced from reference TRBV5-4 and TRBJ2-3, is ETGVTQSPTHLIKTRGQQVTLRCSSQSGHNTVSWYQQALGQGPQFIFQYYREEENGRGNFPPRFSGLQFPNYSSELNVNALELDDSALYLCASSLGLRTDTQYFGPGTRLTVL.